These T cell receptor beta chains were read from a single sample in a study of control samples from healthy donors and cancer patients. Libraries were prepared by immunoSEQ multiplex PCR; TCRdb keeps only in-frame clonotypes and omits some of them. The repertoire has around 120,000 clones, 70% to 90% of them found once; the top ten carry about 2.9%. The sequenced sample consisted of blood. These receptors were collected from a man in his sixties in good health. CDR3s include the opening cysteine and the closing phenylalanine or tryptophan. A D gene is named only where the DNA matches it firmly. Some rows have no size entry. The others give once, few or many, or a class for an expanded clone.

TRBV6-2/TRBV6-3	17	-	TRBJ1-5	-	TGTGCCAGCAGTTACGGCTCAACGGGGGGTAGCAATCAGCCCCAGCATTTT	CASSYGSTGGSNQPQHF
TRBV19	13	once	TRBJ1-4	TRBD1	TGTGCCAGTAGTTCAGGGGGTCGTGAAAAACTGTTTTTT	CASSSGGREKLFF
TRBV5-5	13	-	TRBJ1-2	TRBD1	TGTGCCAGCAGCGATGGACAGGGCTATGGCTACACCTTC	CASSDGQGYGYTF
TRBV28	17	-	TRBJ1-4	-	TGTGCCAGCAGCCGGGAGAGGGGGACTAAAACTAATGAAAAACTGTTTTTT	CASSRERGTKTNEKLFF
TRBV6-5	13	once	TRBJ1-1	-	TGTGCCAGCATGGTCCTACGGGACACTGAAGCTTTCTTT	CASMVLRDTEAFF
TRBV9	13	once	TRBJ2-5	-	TGTGCCAGCAGCCCTCAATCCCAAGAGACCCAGTACTTC	CASSPQSQETQYF
TRBV6-2/TRBV6-3	16	few	TRBJ2-3	-	TGTGCCAGCAGTTACTCGATGGCGGGCCCGACAGATACGCAGTATTTT	CASSYSMAGPTDTQYF
TRBV12-3/TRBV12-4	11	few	TRBJ1-1	-	TGTGCCAGCAGCCTCGGCACTGAAGCTTTCTTT	CASSLGTEAFF
TRBV7-2	15	-	TRBJ2-1	TRBD1	TGTGCCAGCAGCTTAGTCAGGGGGTTGTACAATGAGCAGTTCTTC	CASSLVRGLYNEQFF
TRBV6-5	12	-	TRBJ2-3	TRBD1	TGTGCCAGCAGCAGACAGGGGGCGGGAGAGTATTTT	CASSRQGAGEYF
TRBV30	15	-	TRBJ1-1	-	TGTGCCTGGAGATGGGGGGGGGCCCCGAACACTGAAGCTTTCTTT	CAWRWGGAPNTEAFF
TRBV3-1/TRBV3-2	13	few	TRBJ1-3	-	TGTGCCAGCAGCGAATATGCTGGAAACACCATATATTTT	CASSEYAGNTIYF
TRBV7-2	12	-	TRBJ2-7	-	TGTGCCAGCAGCTTGGGAAGCTACGAGCAGTACTTC	CASSLGSYEQYF
TRBV7-9	15	-	TRBJ1-4	-	TGTGCCAGCAGCGTAGACACGGGACTTGGAGAAAAACTGTTTTTT	CASSVDTGLGEKLFF
TRBV4-1	16	once	TRBJ2-7	TRBD1	TGCGCCAGCAGCCTACTCCTGACAGGGCTATCCTACGAGCAGTACTTC	CASSLLLTGLSYEQYF
TRBV19	13	-	TRBJ1-1	-	TGTGCCAGTAGACCCCCCCCAGCTACTGAAGCTTTCTTT	CASRPPPATEAFF
TRBV5-6	14	-	TRBJ1-1	TRBD1	TGTGCCAGCAGCTTGCGAGGGGGCGCGGGCTCAGCTTTCTTT	CASSLRGGAGSAFF
TRBV24-1	13	once	TRBJ1-3	-	TGTGCCACCAGCAGGGTTGGTTCGCACACCATATATTTT	CATSRVGSHTIYF
TRBV27	18	-	TRBJ1-1	TRBD1	TGTGCCAGCAGTCGCTGGGTTGCAGGGGGTTACACCCCGGAGGTAGCTTTCTTT	CASSRWVAGGYTPEVAFF
TRBV19	15	-	TRBJ2-7	TRBD2	TGTGCCAGTAGTGAGACTAGCGGGGGGGCTGGCGAGCAGTACTTC	CASSETSGGAGEQYF
TRBV19	14	-	TRBJ1-5	-	TGTGCCAGTTCCCCTGAGAATAGCAATCAGCCCCAGCATTTT	CASSPENSNQPQHF
TRBV24-1	12	-	TRBJ1-2	-	TGTGCCACCAGTGGACCCGGATGGGGCTACACCTTC	CATSGPGWGYTF
TRBV6-6	12	-	TRBJ1-1	-	TGTGCCAGCAGAGACAGCCCCACTGAAGCTTTCTTT	CASRDSPTEAFF
TRBV18	16	-	TRBJ2-1	TRBD2	TGTGCCAGCTCACCCCAACTAGCGGGGATTTACAATGAGCAGTTCTTC	CASSPQLAGIYNEQFF
TRBV28	14	-	TRBJ1-2	-	TGTGCCAGCAGCGACCAAAAGTATCCCTATGGCTACACCTTC	CASSDQKYPYGYTF
TRBV3-1/TRBV3-2	12	-	TRBJ1-2	-	TGTGCCAGCAGCCTTCAGACCTATGGCTACACCTTC	CASSLQTYGYTF
TRBV18	13	-	TRBJ1-2	-	TGTGCCAGCTCACCGGGCCAAGACTATGGCTACACCTTC	CASSPGQDYGYTF
TRBV11-2	15	once	TRBJ1-4	TRBD1	TGTGCCAGCAGCCCAGAACAGGGGAATTGGGAAAAACTGTTTTTT	CASSPEQGNWEKLFF
TRBV4-3	14	-	TRBJ1-4	TRBD1	TGCGCCAGCACCACTCAGGGGGCAAGTGAAAAACTGTTTTTT	CASTTQGASEKLFF
TRBV9	13	-	TRBJ2-4	-	TGTGCCAGCAGTGGAAGTGAGAGCTACATTCAGTACTTC	CASSGSESYIQYF
TRBV3-1/TRBV3-2	16	-	TRBJ2-2	-	TGTGCCAGCAGCCAAGACAAGAACAGGAACACCGGGGAGCTGTTTTTT	CASSQDKNRNTGELFF
TRBV20-1	11	once	TRBJ1-1	-	TGCAGTGCTAGACTTGGGACCGGCGGTTTCTTT	CSARLGTGGFF
TRBV7-9	15	-	TRBJ1-6	TRBD1	TGTGCCAGCAGCTTAACCGGGACAGATAATTCACCCCTCCACTTT	CASSLTGTDNSPLHF